This T cell receptor beta chain was sequenced during a study of regulatory dendritic cells for organ transplantation (dated by TCRdb to the late 2010s). With regard to the full study: The TCRbeta repertoires of sorted naive and memory CD4+ and CD8+ T cells were sequenced before and after allostimulation with regulatory or mature dendritic cells.

A multiplexed two-step PCR with Vbeta-specific forward primers and Jbeta-specific reverse primers was used to amplify the TCRbeta CDR3 regions. The TCRbeta libraries were sequenced on an Illumina instrument via the immunoSEQ service. In the source study's methods: IMGT annotation was used to assign V, D and J genes, and synthetic CDR3 analogues were used to correct counts for multiplex PCR bias. Repertoire clonality was computed in the immunoSEQ Analyzer as one minus normalized Shannon entropy. Whether a clone counted as expanded was decided by Fisher's exact test with Benjamini-Hochberg false discovery rate control and a two-tailed cutoff of P<0.01. The immuneACCESS repertoire file appears here via TCRdb, limited to in-frame rearrangements. These files lack a portion of the clones; in checked studies, under half of the deficit traces to unresolved V genes, and the cause of the others is not known. The V and J calls and clone size are taken from that table; D and trimming were inferred from the DNA. Present in this sample are some 10,000 clones, about 75% of which were seen just once. Approximately 17% of the sample comes from the top ten.

About this clone itself: No antigen is known for it. There are no base qualities to consult, and no much larger clone falls within one base.

Study-level results and caveats: Sequencing was done in only a couple of subjects, and the authors reported considerable heterogeneity between individuals in the alloreactive memory CD8+ T cell pool. Among the resting subsets, memory CD8+ T cells contained the most alloreactive TCR clonotypes. Allostimulation expanded memory CD8+ clones in both subjects, but regulatory dendritic cells appeared to induce more limited expansion than mature dendritic cells. The repertoires of naive CD4+ and CD8+ T cells were highly diverse, while memory cell repertoires were less diverse, with memory CD8+ cells being the most oligoclonal.

From a lookup of the germline V gene, CDR1 and CDR2 are SGDLS and YYNGEE. The cysteine opens and the phenylalanine closes a CDR3 of 14 amino acids. The retained sequence is limited to the CDR3, 42 bases, with the frame set at the first base. Trimming takes 3 bases off V and 8 bases off J; junction bases not matched to a gene: 5. FACS was used to sort naive T cells as CD45RA+ cells and memory T cells as CD45RO+ CD4+ or CD8+ cells. The T cells used for TCR sequencing were obtained from two healthy control subjects. Unstimulated sorted T cell subsets were used as baseline controls for the mixed lymphocyte reactions. Genomic DNA was extracted with the Qiagen DNeasy Blood & Tissue Kit.

The chain is assembled from TRBV9 and TRBJ2-4; the junction holds 10 bases that match TRBD2. The sequence came from a human donor in good health. Sequences were obtained from memory CD8+ T cells from blood. The cell subset or site label on this specimen signifies: CD45RO+ memory T cells. CDR3 reads: CASSASGRADIQYF. In nucleotides, the sequence is TGTGCCAGCAGCGCAAGCGGGAGGGCCGACATTCAGTACTTC.